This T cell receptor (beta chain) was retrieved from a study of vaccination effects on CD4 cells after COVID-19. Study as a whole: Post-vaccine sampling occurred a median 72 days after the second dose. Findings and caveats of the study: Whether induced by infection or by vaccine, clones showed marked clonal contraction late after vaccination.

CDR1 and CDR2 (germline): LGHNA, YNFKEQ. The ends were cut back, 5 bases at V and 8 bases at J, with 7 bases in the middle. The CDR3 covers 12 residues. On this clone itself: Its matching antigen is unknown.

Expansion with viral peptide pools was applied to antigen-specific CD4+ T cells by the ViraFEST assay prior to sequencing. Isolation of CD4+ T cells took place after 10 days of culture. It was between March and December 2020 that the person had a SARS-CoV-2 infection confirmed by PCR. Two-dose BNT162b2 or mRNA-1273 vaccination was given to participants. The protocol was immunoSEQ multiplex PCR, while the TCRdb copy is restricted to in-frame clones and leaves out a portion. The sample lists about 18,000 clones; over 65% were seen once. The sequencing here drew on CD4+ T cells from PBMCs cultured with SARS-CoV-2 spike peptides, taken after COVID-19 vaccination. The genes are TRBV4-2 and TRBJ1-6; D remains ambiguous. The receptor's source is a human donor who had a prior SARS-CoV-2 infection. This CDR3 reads CASSKADSPLHF. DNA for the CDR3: TGTGCCAGCAGCAAAGCGGATTCACCCCTCCACTTT.